This T cell receptor (beta chain) was profiled in a study of beta chain features in type 1 diabetes. For the study at large: Cell yields, gender and age were similar in healthy donors and patients.

This clone has only a few counts. Its antigen is still unknown. The CDR3 consists of 12 residues. V lost 5 bases and J lost 3, with 8 bases in between. Germline V gene sequence: CDR1 SEHNR, CDR2 FQNEAQ (reference sequence). General study findings and limits: Type 1 diabetes patients showed a moderate but significant shortening of TCRB CDR3s in all four CD4+ subsets.

Of the isolated RNA, all was reverse transcribed, and so the sequenced material was expressed TCRB transcripts. Data came from immunoSEQ multiplex PCR; TCRdb stores just in-frame clones and leaves some out. The table includes 300,000 to 350,000 clones, roughly 13% detected once. V is TRBV7-9 and J is TRBJ2-7, with D possibly being TRBD2 (6 bases). The TCR comes from a woman aged 18 to 35 with type 1 diabetes. Sequenced material: naive CD4+ T cells from blood. The CDR3 here is CASSGSGYEQYF. The CDR3, as DNA: TGTGCCAGCAGCGGTAGCGGCTACGAGCAGTACTTC.